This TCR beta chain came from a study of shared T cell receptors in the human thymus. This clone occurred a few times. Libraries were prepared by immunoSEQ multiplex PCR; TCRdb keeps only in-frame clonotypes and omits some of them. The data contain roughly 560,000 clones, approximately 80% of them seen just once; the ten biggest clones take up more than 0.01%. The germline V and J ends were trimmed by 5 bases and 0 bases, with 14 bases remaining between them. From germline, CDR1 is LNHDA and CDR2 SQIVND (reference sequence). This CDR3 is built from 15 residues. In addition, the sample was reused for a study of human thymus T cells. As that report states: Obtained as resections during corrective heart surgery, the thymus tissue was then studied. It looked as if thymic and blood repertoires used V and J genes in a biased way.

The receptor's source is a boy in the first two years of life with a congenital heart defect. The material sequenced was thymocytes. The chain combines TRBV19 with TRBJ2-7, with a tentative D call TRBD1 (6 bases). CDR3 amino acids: CASSPQGPSSYEQYF. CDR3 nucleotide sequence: TGTGCCAGTAGTCCACAGGGCCCGTCCTCCTACGAGCAGTACTTC.